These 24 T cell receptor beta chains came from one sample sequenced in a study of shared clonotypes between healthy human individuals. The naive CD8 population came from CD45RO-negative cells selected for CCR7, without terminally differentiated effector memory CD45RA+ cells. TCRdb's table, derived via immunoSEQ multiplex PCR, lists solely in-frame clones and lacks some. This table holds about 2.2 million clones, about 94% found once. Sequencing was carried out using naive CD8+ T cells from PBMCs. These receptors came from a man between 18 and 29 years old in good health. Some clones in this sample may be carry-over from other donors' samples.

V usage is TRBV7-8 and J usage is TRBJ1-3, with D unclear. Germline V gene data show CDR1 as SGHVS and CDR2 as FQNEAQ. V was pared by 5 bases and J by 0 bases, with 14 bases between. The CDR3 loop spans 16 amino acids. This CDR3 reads CASSTYGLRSGNTIYF. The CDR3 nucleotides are TGTGCCAGCAGCACATACGGACTGCGCTCTGGAAACACCATATATTTT.

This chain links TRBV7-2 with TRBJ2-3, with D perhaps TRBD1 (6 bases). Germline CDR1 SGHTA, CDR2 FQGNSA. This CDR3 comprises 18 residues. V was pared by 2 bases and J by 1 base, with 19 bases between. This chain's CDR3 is CASSLPVGGSNGTDTQYF. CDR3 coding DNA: TGTGCCAGCAGCTTACCGGTAGGGGGATCGAACGGCACAGATACGCAGTATTTT.

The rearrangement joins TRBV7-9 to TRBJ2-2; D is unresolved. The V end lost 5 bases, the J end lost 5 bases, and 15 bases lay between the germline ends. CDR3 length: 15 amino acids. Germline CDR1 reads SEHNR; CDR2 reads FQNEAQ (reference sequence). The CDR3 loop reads CASSPPPDLTGELFF. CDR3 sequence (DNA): TGTGCCAGCAGCCCTCCCCCCGACTTAACCGGGGAGCTGTTTTTT.

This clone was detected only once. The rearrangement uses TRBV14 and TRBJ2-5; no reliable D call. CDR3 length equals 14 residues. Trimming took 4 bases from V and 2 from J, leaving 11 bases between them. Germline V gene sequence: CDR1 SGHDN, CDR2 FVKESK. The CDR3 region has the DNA TGTGCCAGCAGCCGTTGGCGCATACAAGAGACCCAGTACTTC. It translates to CASSRWRIQETQYF. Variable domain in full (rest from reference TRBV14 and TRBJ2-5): EAGVTQFPSHSVIEKGQTVTLRCDPISGHDNLYWYRRVMGKEIKFLLHFVKESKQDESGMPNNRFLAERTGGTYSTLKVQPAELEDSGVYFCASSRWRIQETQYFGPGTRLLVL.

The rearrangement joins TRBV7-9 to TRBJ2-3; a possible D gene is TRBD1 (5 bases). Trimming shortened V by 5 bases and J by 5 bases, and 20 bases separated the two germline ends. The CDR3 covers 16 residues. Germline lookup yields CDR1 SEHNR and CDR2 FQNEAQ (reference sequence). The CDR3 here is CASSPQESFPRDTQYF. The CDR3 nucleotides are TGTGCCAGCAGCCCACAGGAAAGCTTTCCTAGAGATACGCAGTATTTT.

CDR3 coding DNA: TGTGCCAGCAGTTACGGGACAGGAAACTATGGCTACACCTTC. It codes for CASSYGTGNYGYTF. The rearrangement uses TRBV28 and TRBJ1-2, with 8 bases lining up with TRBD1. CDR3 length: 14 amino acids. Germline assignment: CDR1 MDHEN and CDR2 SYDVKM. J gave up 2 bases and V 4 bases, and 3 bases lay outside the gene matches.

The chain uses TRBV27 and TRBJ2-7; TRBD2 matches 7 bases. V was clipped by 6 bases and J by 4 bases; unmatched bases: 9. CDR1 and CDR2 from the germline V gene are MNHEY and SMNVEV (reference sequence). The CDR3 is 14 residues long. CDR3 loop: CASRLGRDGYEQYF. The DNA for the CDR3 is TGTGCCAGCAGGTTGGGGAGGGATGGTTACGAGCAGTACTTC.

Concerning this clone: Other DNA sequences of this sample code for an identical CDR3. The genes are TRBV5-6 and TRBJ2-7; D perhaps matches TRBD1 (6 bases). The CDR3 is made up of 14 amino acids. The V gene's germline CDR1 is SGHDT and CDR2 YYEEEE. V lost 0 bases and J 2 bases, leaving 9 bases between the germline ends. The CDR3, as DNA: TGTGCCAGCAGCTTGGGTGGACAGCCCTACGAGCAGTACTTC. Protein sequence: CASSLGGQPYEQYF.

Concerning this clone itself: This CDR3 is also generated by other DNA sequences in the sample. The CDR3 nucleotides read TGTGCCAGCAGTGAAGGGGGCATGAACACTGAAGCTTTCTTT. It is translated as CASSEGGMNTEAFF. The genes are TRBV2 and TRBJ1-1, with D tentatively TRBD1 (5 bases). This CDR3 has 14 residues. V was pared by 1 base and J by 0 bases, with 6 bases between. Germline CDR1 reads SNHLY; CDR2 reads FYNNEI.

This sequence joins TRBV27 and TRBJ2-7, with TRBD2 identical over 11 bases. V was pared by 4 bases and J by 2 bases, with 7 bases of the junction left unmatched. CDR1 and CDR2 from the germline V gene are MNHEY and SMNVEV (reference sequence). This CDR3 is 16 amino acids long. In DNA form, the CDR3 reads TGTGCCAGCAGTTCACCAATAGCGGGAGGGCCCTACGAGCAGTACTTC. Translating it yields CASSSPIAGGPYEQYF.

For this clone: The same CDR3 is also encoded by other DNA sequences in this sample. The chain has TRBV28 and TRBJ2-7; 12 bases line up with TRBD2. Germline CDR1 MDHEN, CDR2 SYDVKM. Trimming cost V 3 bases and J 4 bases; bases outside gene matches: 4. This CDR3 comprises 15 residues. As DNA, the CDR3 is TGTGCCAGCAGTTTGGGACTAGCGGGTGGATACGAGCAGTACTTC. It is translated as CASSLGLAGGYEQYF.

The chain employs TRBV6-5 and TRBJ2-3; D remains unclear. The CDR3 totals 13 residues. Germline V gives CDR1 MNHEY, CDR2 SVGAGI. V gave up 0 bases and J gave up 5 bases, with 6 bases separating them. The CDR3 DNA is TGTGCCAGCAGTTACTCTTTTCAAGATACGCAGTATTTT. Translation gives CASSYSFQDTQYF.

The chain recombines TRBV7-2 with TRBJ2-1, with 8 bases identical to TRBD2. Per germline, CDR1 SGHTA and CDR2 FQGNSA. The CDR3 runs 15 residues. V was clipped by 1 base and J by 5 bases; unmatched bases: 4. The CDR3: CASSLVTSGNNEQFF. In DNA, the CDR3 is TGTGCCAGCAGCTTAGTAACTAGCGGAAACAATGAGCAGTTCTTC.

This chain's CDR3 is CASSSTGHTGNTIYF. The CDR3 coding sequence is TGTGCCAGCAGCTCAACAGGGCATACTGGAAACACCATATATTTT. The genes are TRBV5-8 and TRBJ1-3, with a tentative D call TRBD1 (6 bases). CDR1 and CDR2 from the germline V gene are SGHTS and YDEGEE. Trimming removed 3 bases at V and 2 bases at J, with 12 bases between. This CDR3 comprises 15 residues.

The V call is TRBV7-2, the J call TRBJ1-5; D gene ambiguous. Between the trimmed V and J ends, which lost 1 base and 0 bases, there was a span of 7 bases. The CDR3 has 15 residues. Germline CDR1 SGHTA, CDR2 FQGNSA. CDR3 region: CASSLGTVSNQPQHF. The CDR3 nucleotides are TGTGCCAGCAGCTTAGGGACTGTTAGCAATCAGCCCCAGCATTTT.

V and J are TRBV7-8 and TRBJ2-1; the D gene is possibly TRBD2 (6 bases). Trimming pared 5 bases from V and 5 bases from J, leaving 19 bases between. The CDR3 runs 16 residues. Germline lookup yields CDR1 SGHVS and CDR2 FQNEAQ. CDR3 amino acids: CASSNKGGFTNNEQFF. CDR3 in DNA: TGTGCCAGCAGCAATAAGGGAGGATTCACCAACAATGAGCAGTTCTTC.

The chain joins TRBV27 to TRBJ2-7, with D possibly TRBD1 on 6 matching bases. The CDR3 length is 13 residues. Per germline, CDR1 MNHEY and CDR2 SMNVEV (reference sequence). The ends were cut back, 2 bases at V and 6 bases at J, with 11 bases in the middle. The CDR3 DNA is TGTGCCAGCAGTTTACACAGGGTAGCCGAGCAGTACTTC. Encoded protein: CASSLHRVAEQYF.

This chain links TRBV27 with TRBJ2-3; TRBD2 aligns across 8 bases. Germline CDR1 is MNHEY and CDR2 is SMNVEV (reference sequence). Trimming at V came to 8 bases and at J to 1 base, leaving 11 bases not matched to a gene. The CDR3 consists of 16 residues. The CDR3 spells CASVLSAGVGTDTQYF. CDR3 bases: TGTGCCAGCGTACTCTCAGCGGGAGTGGGCACAGATACGCAGTATTTT.

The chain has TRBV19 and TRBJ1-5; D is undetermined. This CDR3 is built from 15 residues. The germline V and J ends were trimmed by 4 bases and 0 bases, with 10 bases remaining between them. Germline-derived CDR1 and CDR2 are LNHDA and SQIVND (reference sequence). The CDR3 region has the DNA TGTGCCAGTAGTACAGACCAGGATAGCAATCAGCCCCAGCATTTT. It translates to CASSTDQDSNQPQHF.

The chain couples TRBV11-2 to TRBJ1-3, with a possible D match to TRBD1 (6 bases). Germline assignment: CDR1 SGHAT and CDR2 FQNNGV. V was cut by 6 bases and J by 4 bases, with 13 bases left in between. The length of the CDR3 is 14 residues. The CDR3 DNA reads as TGTGCCAGCAGAGACCAGGGGTACGGAAACACCATATATTTT. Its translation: CASRDQGYGNTIYF.

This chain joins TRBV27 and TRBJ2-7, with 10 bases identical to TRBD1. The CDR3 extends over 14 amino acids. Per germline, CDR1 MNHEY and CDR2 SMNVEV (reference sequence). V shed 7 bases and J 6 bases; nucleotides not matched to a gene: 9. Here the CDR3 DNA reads TGTGCCAGCACCAAGACAGGGGGCTTTGGCGAGCAGTACTTC. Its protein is CASTKTGGFGEQYF.

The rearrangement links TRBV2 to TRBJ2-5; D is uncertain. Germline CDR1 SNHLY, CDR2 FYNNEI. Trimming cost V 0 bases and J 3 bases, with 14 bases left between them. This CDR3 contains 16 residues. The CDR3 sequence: CASSEAPRALEETQYF. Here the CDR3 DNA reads TGTGCCAGCAGTGAAGCGCCAAGGGCGCTTGAAGAGACCCAGTACTTC.

The CDR3 here is CASSPTGTTYRSEQYF. The CDR3 DNA sequence: TGTGCCAGCAGCCCGACCGGGACAACATATCGGTCCGAGCAGTACTTC. The rearrangement joins TRBV13 to TRBJ2-7, with D possibly being TRBD1 (6 bases). The V and J ends lost 5 bases and 6 bases respectively, with 23 bases between them. CDR1 is PRHDT, CDR2 FYEKMQ, per germline (reference sequence). This CDR3 spans 16 amino acids.

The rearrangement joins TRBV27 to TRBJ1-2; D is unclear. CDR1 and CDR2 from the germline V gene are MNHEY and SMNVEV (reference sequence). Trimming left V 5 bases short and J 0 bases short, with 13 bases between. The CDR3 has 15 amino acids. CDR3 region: CASSPRDGSNYGYTF. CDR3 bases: TGTGCCAGCAGTCCGCGAGACGGATCTAACTATGGCTACACCTTC.